Listed below are T cell receptor beta chains from one sample, sequenced in a study of T cell repertoires in cytomegalovirus infection. A single record per CDR3 protein comes from TCRdb applying MiXCR to the reads. The sample has approximately 750,000 distinct CDR3 sequences; roughly a third are singletons. The sequenced sample was PBMCs. The receptor source for this set is a human donor in good health (CMV status not recorded). Some clones in this sample may be carry-over from other donors' samples. CDR3s include the opening cysteine and the closing phenylalanine or tryptophan. D genes are given only for firm matches. Only part of the rows carry a size: once, few, many, or a class if the clone is expanded.

size: once; V: TRBV19; D: NA; J: TRBJ1-1; DNA: TGTGCCATTAGTATCAGGTCGGGAATTTTCACTGAAGCTTTCTTT; CDR3: CAISIRSGIFTEAFF
size: NA; V: TRBV6-5; D: TRBD1; J: TRBJ1-5; DNA: TGTGCCAGCAGTTACTCAGGGACAGGGAACCAGCCCCAGCATTTT; CDR3: CASSYSGTGNQPQHF
size: NA; V: TRBV4-1; D: NA; J: TRBJ2-1; DNA: TGCGCCAGCAGCCAAGGGCTAACGGGGTACAATGAGCAGTTCTTC; CDR3: CASSQGLTGYNEQFF
size: NA; V: TRBV7-2; D: TRBD1; J: TRBJ1-4; DNA: TGTGCCAGCAGACCAGACAGGGGGGAAAATGAAAAACTGTTTTTT; CDR3: CASRPDRGENEKLFF
size: NA; V: TRBV6-2/TRBV6-3; D: NA; J: TRBJ2-7; DNA: TGTGCCAGCAGTTACTCGAGAAGTGGGTCGGGGTACGAGCAGTACTTC; CDR3: CASSYSRSGSGYEQYF
size: few; V: TRBV2; D: TRBD2; J: TRBJ2-3; DNA: TGTGCCAGCAGCGAACTTAGACTAGCTCGGGCATGGGATACGCAGTATTTT; CDR3: CASSELRLARAWDTQYF
size: NA; V: TRBV28; D: TRBD1; J: TRBJ1-5; DNA: TGTGCCAGCAGCCGAGACAGGGTTCAGGATCAGCCCCAGCATTTT; CDR3: CASSRDRVQDQPQHF
size: NA; V: TRBV28; D: NA; J: TRBJ2-7; DNA: TGTGCCAGCAGCTCTAGTCTCGAGCAGTACTTC; CDR3: CASSSSLEQYF
size: NA; V: TRBV29-1; D: TRBD1; J: TRBJ1-2; DNA: TGCAGCGTACAGGGGGGCGATGGCTACACCTTC; CDR3: CSVQGGDGYTF
size: many; V: TRBV7-7; D: NA; J: TRBJ2-5; DNA: TGTGCTAGCAGCTTAGATCTCGGGGGTGGGGAGACCCAGTACTTC; CDR3: CASSLDLGGGETQYF
size: NA; V: TRBV6-5; D: TRBD1; J: TRBJ2-4; DNA: TGTGCCAGCAGATACACAGGGGGTGGGGGCAAAAACATTCAGTACTTC; CDR3: CASRYTGGGGKNIQYF
size: few; V: TRBV19; D: TRBD1; J: TRBJ1-6; DNA: TGTGCCAGTACCGACAGGGACAATTCACCCCTCCACTTT; CDR3: CASTDRDNSPLHF
size: NA; V: TRBV20-1; D: TRBD2; J: TRBJ2-5; DNA: TGCAGTGCTAGAGAGACTAGCGGGAGGGGAGAGACCCAGTACTTC; CDR3: CSARETSGRGETQYF
size: NA; V: TRBV15; D: NA; J: TRBJ2-6; DNA: TGTTCCACCAGCAGAGATTGGGAAACTGGGGCCAACGTCCTGACTTTC; CDR3: CSTSRDWETGANVLTF
size: few; V: TRBV5-1; D: TRBD1; J: TRBJ1-4; DNA: TGCGCCAGCAGCTTGAGACCGACAGGGAGTAATGAAAAACTGTTTTTT; CDR3: CASSLRPTGSNEKLFF
size: few; V: TRBV7-6; D: NA; J: TRBJ1-2; DNA: TGTGCCAGCAGCTCGCACCGGGGGCAGATGGATGGCTACACCTTC; CDR3: CASSSHRGQMDGYTF
size: NA; V: TRBV7-6; D: TRBD1; J: TRBJ1-5; DNA: TGTGCTAGCAGCTTAGAAGGAGCCAGGGGGTGCAATCAGCCCCAGCATTTT; CDR3: CASSLEGARGCNQPQHF
size: NA; V: TRBV7-2; D: TRBD2; J: TRBJ2-5; DNA: TGTGCCAGCAGCTCCCCATTGGCGGTACTAGCGGAGGACCAAGAGACCCAGTACTTC; CDR3: CASSSPLAVLAEDQETQYF
size: NA; V: TRBV19; D: NA; J: TRBJ1-2; DNA: TGTGCCAGTAGTATCCGGGCCCAGAGGGGCGGCTACACCTTC; CDR3: CASSIRAQRGGYTF
size: NA; V: TRBV12-3/TRBV12-4; D: NA; J: TRBJ2-3; DNA: TGTGCCAGCAGCCCCAGGGTGGGCCAGCCACAGTATTTT; CDR3: CASSPRVGQPQYF
size: NA; V: TRBV12-5; D: NA; J: TRBJ2-3; DNA: TGTGCTAGTGGTCCAGACACAGGGCTCGGGCAGTATTTT; CDR3: CASGPDTGLGQYF
size: NA; V: TRBV23-1; D: NA; J: TRBJ2-5; DNA: TGCGCCACCTTACTGGACGGAACCCTACAAGAGACCCAGTACTTC; CDR3: CATLLDGTLQETQYF
size: many; V: TRBV7-2; D: NA; J: TRBJ2-4; DNA: TGTGCCAGCAGCTCCATCACACCCGGGACATTCCAGTACTTC; CDR3: CASSSITPGTFQYF
size: few; V: TRBV2; D: NA; J: TRBJ2-7; DNA: TGTGCCAGCAAACAGGATTCCTACGAGCAGTACTTC; CDR3: CASKQDSYEQYF
size: NA; V: TRBV12-3/TRBV12-4; D: NA; J: TRBJ2-7; DNA: TGTGCCAGCAGTTTCGAGGGACCCTCTCTCGAGCAGTACTTC; CDR3: CASSFEGPSLEQYF
size: NA; V: TRBV19; D: TRBD1; J: TRBJ2-7; DNA: TGTGCCAGTAGTGTACAGGGGGGCAGCTCCTACGAGCAGTACTTC; CDR3: CASSVQGGSSYEQYF
size: NA; V: TRBV28; D: NA; J: TRBJ2-7; DNA: TGTGCCAGCTTCGGCCCCCAGGGCGGTTACGAGCAGTACTTC; CDR3: CASFGPQGGYEQYF
size: few; V: TRBV5-5; D: TRBD1; J: TRBJ2-4; DNA: TGTGCCAGCAGCCCAGAAGACCCGGGACAGGGGGCTTATTGGGACATTCAGTACTTC; CDR3: CASSPEDPGQGAYWDIQYF
size: NA; V: TRBV19; D: NA; J: TRBJ2-6; DNA: TGTGCCAGTAGCCGGAGGGCATTATCGAGCTCTGGGGCCAACGTCCTGACTTTC; CDR3: CASSRRALSSSGANVLTF